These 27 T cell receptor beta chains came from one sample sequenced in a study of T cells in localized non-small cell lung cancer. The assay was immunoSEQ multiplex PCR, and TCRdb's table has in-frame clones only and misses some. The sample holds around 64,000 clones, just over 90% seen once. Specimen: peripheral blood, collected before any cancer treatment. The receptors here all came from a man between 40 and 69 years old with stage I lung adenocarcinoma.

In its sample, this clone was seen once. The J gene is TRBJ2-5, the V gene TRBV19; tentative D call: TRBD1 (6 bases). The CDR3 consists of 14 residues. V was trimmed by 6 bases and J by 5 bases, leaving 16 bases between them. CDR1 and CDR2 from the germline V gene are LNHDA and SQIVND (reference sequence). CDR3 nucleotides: TGTGCCAGTAGGTCGGCCAGGGGAGAGGAGACCCAGTACTTC. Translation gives CASRSARGEETQYF.

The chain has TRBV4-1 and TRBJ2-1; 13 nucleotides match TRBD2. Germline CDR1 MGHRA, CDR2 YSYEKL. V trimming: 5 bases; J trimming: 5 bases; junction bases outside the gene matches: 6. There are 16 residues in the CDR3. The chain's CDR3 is CASSGHGTSGNNEQFF. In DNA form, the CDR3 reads TGCGCCAGCAGCGGGCACGGGACTAGCGGGAACAATGAGCAGTTCTTC.

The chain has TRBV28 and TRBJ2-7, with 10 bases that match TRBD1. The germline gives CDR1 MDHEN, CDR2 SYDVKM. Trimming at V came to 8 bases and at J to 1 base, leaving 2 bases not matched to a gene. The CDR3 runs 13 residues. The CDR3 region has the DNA TGTGCCAGCCGGACAGGGGGATCCTACGAGCAGTACTTC. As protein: CASRTGGSYEQYF.

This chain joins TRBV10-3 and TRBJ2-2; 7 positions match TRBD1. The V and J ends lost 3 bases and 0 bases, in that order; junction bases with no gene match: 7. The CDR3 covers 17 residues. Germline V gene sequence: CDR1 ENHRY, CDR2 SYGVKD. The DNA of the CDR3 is TGTGCCATCAGTGATTCCCCGACAGGGCCGAACACCGGGGAGCTGTTTTTT. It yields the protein CAISDSPTGPNTGELFF.

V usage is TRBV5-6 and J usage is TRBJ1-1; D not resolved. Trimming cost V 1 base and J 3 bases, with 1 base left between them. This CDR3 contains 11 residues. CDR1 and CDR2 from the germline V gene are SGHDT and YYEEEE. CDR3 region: CASSLHTEAFF. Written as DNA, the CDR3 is TGTGCCAGCAGCTTGCACACTGAAGCTTTCTTT.

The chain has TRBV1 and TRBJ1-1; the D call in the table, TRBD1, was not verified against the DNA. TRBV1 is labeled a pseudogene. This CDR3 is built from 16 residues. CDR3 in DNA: TGCACCAGCTGTCTTTCAGGGTGGAGTTTTGGGACTGAAGCTTTCTTT. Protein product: CTSCLSGWSFGTEAFF.

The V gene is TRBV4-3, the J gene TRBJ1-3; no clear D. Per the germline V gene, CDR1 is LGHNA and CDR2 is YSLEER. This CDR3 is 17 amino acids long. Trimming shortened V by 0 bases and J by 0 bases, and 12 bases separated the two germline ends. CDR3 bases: TGCGCCAGCAGCCAAGATCACAACCCCAACTCTGGAAACACCATATATTTT. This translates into CASSQDHNPNSGNTIYF.

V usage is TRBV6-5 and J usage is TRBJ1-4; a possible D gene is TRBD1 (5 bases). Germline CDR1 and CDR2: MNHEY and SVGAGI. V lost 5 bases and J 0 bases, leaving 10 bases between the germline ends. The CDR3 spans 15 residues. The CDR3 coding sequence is TGTGCCAGCAGTCGACAGTTTGCAACTAATGAAAAACTGTTTTTT. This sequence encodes CASSRQFATNEKLFF.

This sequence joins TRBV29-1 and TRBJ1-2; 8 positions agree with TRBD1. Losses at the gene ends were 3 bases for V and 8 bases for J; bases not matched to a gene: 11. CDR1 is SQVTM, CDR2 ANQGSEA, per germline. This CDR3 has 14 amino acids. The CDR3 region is CSVDLLDRGSGYTF. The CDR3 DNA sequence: TGCAGCGTTGATCTCCTAGACAGGGGCAGCGGCTACACCTTC.

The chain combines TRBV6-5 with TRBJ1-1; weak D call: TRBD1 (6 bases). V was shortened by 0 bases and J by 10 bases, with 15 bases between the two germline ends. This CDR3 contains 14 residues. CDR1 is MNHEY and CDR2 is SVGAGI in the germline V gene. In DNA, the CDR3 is TGTGCCAGCAGTTACTCGTCAGGGGCGGCCGCAGCTTTCTTT. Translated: CASSYSSGAAAAFF.

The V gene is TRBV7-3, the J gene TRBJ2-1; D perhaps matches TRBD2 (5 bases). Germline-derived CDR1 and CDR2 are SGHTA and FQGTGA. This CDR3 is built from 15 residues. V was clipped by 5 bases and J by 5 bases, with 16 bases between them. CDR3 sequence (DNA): TGTGCCAGCAGCGCCTGGGGAGCAACGGACAATGAGCAGTTCTTC. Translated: CASSAWGATDNEQFF.

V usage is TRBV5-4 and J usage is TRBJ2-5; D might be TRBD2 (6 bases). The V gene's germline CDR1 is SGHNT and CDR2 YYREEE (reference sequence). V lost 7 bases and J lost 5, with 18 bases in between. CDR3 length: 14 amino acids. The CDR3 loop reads CASSLGGVGETQYF. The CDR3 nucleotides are TGTGCCAGCTCCTTGGGGGGAGTGGGGGAGACCCAGTACTTC.

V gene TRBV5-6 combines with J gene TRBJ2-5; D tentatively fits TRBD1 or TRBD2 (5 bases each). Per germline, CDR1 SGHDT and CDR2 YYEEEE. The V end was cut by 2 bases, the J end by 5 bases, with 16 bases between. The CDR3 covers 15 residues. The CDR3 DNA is TGTGCCAGCAGCTTCCGGGACGGATATGCGGAGACCCAGTACTTC. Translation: CASSFRDGYAETQYF.

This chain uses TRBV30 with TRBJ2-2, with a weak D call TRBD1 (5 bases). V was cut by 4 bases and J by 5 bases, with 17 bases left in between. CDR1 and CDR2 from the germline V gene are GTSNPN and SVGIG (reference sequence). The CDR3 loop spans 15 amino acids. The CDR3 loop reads CAWKRFRALTGELFF. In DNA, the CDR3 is TGTGCCTGGAAACGTTTCAGGGCTCTAACCGGGGAGCTGTTTTTT. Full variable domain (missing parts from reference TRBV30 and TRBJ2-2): SQTIHQWPATLVQPVGSPLSLECTVEGTSNPNLYWYRQAAGRGLQLLFYSVGIGQISSEVPQNLSASRPQDRQFILSSKKLLLSDSGFYLCAWKRFRALTGELFFGEGSRLTVL.

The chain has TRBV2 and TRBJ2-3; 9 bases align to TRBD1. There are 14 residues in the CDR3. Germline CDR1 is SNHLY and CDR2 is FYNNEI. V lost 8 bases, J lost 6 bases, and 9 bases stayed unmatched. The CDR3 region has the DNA TGTGCCAGCTCTACAGGGGGCGCAGTGGATACGCAGTATTTT. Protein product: CASSTGGAVDTQYF.

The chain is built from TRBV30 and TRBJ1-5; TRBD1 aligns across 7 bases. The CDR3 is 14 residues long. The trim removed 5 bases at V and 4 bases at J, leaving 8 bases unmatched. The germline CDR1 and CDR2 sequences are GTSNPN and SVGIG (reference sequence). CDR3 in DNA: TGTGCCTGGGGGACAGCGCTGGGAAATCAGCCCCAGCATTTT. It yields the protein CAWGTALGNQPQHF.

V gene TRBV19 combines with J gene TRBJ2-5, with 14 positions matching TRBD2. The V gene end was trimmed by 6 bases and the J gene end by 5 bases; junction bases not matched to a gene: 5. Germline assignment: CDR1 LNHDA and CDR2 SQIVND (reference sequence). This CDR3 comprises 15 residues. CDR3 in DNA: TGTGCCAGTAGCCCGGGACTAGCGGGAGAGGAGACCCAGTACTTC. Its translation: CASSPGLAGEETQYF. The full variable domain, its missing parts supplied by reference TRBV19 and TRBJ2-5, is DGGITQSPKYLFRKEGQNVTLSCEQNLNHDAMYWYRQDPGQGLRLIYYSQIVNDFQKGDIAEGYSVSREKKESFPLTVTSAQKNPTAFYLCASSPGLAGEETQYFGPGTRLLVL.

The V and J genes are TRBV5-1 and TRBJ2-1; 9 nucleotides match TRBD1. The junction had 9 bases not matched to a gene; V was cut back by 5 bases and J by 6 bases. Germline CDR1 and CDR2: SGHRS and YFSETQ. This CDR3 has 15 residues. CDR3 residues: CASSQGDREANEQFF. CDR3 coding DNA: TGCGCCAGCAGTCAAGGGGACAGGGAGGCCAATGAGCAGTTCTTC.

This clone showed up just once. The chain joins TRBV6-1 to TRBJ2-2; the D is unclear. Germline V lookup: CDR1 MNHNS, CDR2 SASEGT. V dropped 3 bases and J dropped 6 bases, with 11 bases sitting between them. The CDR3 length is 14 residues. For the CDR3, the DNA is TGTGCCAGCAGTGATACTATATTCGCCGGGGAGCTGTTTTTT. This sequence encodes CASSDTIFAGELFF.

The CDR3 DNA sequence: TGCGCCAGCAGCCAAGTCGTGAGGGGCTACGAGCAGTACTTC. It yields the protein CASSQVVRGYEQYF. The V and J genes are TRBV4-3 and TRBJ2-7; tentatively, D is TRBD1 or TRBD2 (5 bases each). Germline assignment: CDR1 LGHNA and CDR2 YSLEER. Trimming took 1 base from V and 3 from J, leaving 10 bases between them. This CDR3 has 14 residues.

As DNA, the CDR3 is TGCAGTGCGGGAGAATACGAGCAGTACTTC. Translated, it gives CSAGEYEQYF. This chain connects TRBV20-1 to TRBJ2-7; weak D call: TRBD2 (5 bases). CDR1 is DFQATT, CDR2 SNEGSKA, per germline (reference sequence). The ends were cut back, 6 bases at V and 4 bases at J, with 7 bases in the middle. This CDR3 is built from 10 residues.

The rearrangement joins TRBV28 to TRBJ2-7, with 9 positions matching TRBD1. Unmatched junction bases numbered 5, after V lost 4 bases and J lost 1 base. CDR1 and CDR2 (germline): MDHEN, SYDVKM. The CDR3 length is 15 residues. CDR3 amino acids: CASSSRDRVSYEQYF. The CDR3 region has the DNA TGTGCCAGCAGTTCCCGGGACAGGGTGTCCTACGAGCAGTACTTC.

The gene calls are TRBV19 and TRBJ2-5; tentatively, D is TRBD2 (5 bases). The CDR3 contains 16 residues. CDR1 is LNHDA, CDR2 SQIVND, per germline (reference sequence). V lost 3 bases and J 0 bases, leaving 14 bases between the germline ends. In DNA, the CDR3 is TGTGCCAGTAGTATGAGGGCCCCTCGGGACCAAGAGACCCAGTACTTC. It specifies CASSMRAPRDQETQYF.

The CDR3: CASSEGLAGGSSYNEQFF. CDR3 nucleotide sequence: TGTGCCAGCTCAGAGGGACTAGCGGGAGGATCTTCCTACAATGAGCAGTTCTTC. The V call is TRBV7-3, the J call TRBJ2-1, with 15 bases matching TRBD2. The CDR3 is made up of 18 amino acids. With V trimmed by 8 bases and J by 1 base, 9 bases remained unmatched. CDR1 and CDR2 (germline): SGHTA, FQGTGA.

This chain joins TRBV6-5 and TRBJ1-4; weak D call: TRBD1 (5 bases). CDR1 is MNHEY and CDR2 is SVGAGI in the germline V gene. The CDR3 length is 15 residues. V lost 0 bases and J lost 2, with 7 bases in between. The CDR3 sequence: CASSYSGHTNEKLFF. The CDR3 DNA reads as TGTGCCAGCAGTTACTCTGGACATACTAATGAAAAACTGTTTTTT.

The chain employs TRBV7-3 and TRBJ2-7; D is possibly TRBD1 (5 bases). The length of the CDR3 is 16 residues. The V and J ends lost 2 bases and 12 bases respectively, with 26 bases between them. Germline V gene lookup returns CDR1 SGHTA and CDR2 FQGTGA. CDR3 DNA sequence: TGTGCCAGCAGCTTATTCGGCCGTCCCGGTGAGGACAAGTGGTACTTC. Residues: CASSLFGRPGEDKWYF.

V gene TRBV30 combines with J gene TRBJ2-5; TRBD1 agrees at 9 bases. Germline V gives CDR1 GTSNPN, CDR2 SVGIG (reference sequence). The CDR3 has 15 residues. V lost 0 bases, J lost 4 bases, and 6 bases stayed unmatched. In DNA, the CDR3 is TGTGCCTGGAGTGTATACAGGGGGCTCGTAGAGACCCAGTACTTC. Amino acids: CAWSVYRGLVETQYF.